Listed below are T cell receptor beta chains from one sample, sequenced in a study of blood T cell repertoires in COVID-19. Assay: immunoSEQ multiplex PCR; the TCRdb copy retains only in-frame clones and omits some. The sample has 150,000 to 200,000 clones; roughly 77% are singletons. The sample was peripheral blood. These receptors all come from a woman aged 40 to 50 with COVID-19, enrolled during active disease. Each CDR3 is given with its conserved first and last residue. Each record gives: V gene, J gene, D gene, clone size, CDR3 DNA, CDR3 protein. A D gene is named only where the DNA matches it firmly. Size is omitted from some rows. Given values are once, few, many or a class for expanded clones.

TRBV19	TRBJ1-5	TRBD1	-	TGTGCCAGTAGTGCGGGACAGGGAAGGTTTCAGCCCCAGCATTTT	CASSAGQGRFQPQHF
TRBV7-8	TRBJ1-2	-	-	TGTGCCAGCAGCGGTCAGGGGCGAGGTGGTGGCTACACCTTC	CASSGQGRGGGYTF
TRBV27	TRBJ2-5	-	-	TGTGCCAGCAGTTTATCACGGGATAGGGAGACCCAGTACTTC	CASSLSRDRETQYF
TRBV6-5	TRBJ2-1	TRBD2	once	TGTGCCAGCAGTCCGGGACTAGCGGGAGAGGATGAGCAGTTCTTC	CASSPGLAGEDEQFF
TRBV6-6	TRBJ2-1	TRBD1	-	TGTGCCAGCAGTTCACCGGGACAGGGTTTCAATGAGCAGTTCTTC	CASSSPGQGFNEQFF
TRBV5-6	TRBJ1-2	-	-	TGTGCCAGCAGCTCTCCGGGGGGCCATGGAGACTATGGCTACACCTTC	CASSSPGGHGDYGYTF
TRBV9	TRBJ1-4	-	-	TGTGCCAGCAGCGTCTCCGGGGGCCGGGGGGATGAAAAACTGTTTTTT	CASSVSGGRGDEKLFF
TRBV18	TRBJ1-5	TRBD1	-	TGTGCCAGCTCACCAGGGACAGATCAGCCCCAGCATTTT	CASSPGTDQPQHF
TRBV6-6	TRBJ2-3	TRBD2	few	TGTGCCAGCAAACCTAGCGGGGGAGGAGCAGATACGCAGTATTTT	CASKPSGGGADTQYF
TRBV6-6	TRBJ2-3	-	-	TGTGCCAGCAGTTACTCATTCAGAGATACGCAGTATTTT	CASSYSFRDTQYF
TRBV27	TRBJ2-5	TRBD1	-	TGTGCCAGCAGTTTAGACAGGGTGGAGACCCAGTACTTC	CASSLDRVETQYF
TRBV29-1	TRBJ1-1	-	-	TGCAGCGTTGACCCGGGACACCGCACTGAAGCTTTCTTT	CSVDPGHRTEAFF
TRBV7-9	TRBJ1-2	-	-	TGTGCCAGCAGCCGGGATTTTAACTATGGCTACACCTTC	CASSRDFNYGYTF
TRBV4-1	TRBJ2-1	TRBD2	-	TGCGCCAGCAGCCGAGCCACTAGCGGGAGGGTCTCCTACAATGAGCAGTTCTTC	CASSRATSGRVSYNEQFF
TRBV29-1	TRBJ1-4	-	-	TGCAGCGCCTTCCAGGGGCAGAAACTGTTTTTT	CSAFQGQKLFF
TRBV7-3	TRBJ1-1	TRBD1	-	TGTGCCAGCAGCTTAACGTTAAGGGGGACAGGGGGCGCGTCTTTCACTGAAGCTTTCTTT	CASSLTLRGTGGASFTEAFF
TRBV27	TRBJ2-7	-	-	TGTGCCAGCAGTTTCCTCGACAGAGTCTACGAGCAGTACTTC	CASSFLDRVYEQYF
TRBV12-3/TRBV12-4	TRBJ1-2	-	-	TGTGCCAGCAGTGTCCTAGGGGTGAGGGGCTACACCTTC	CASSVLGVRGYTF
TRBV4-2	TRBJ2-1	TRBD2	-	TGTGCCAGCAGCCAGGCCGGGACTAGTAACAATGAGCAGTTCTTC	CASSQAGTSNNEQFF
TRBV7-2	TRBJ2-2	-	few	TGTGCCAGCAGCTTAGTGTTGGCGGACACCGGGGAGCTGTTTTTT	CASSLVLADTGELFF
TRBV13	TRBJ1-2	-	-	TGTGCCAGCAGCCTAGGGGCGGTCGGGGGCTACACCTTC	CASSLGAVGGYTF
TRBV15	TRBJ2-7	-	-	TGTGCCACCAGCAGAGGCGGGACAGATCTCTCCTACGAGCAGTACTTC	CATSRGGTDLSYEQYF
TRBV27	TRBJ2-7	TRBD1	-	TGTGCCAGCAGCCCACGCGGGACAGGGGTTTACGAGCAGTACTTC	CASSPRGTGVYEQYF
TRBV5-4	TRBJ2-7	-	-	TGTGCCAGCAGCTTGCGGGGGTACGAGCAGTACTTC	CASSLRGYEQYF
TRBV9	TRBJ1-1	-	-	TGTGCCAGCAGCCCCGGCCCGACCGGGACTGAAGCTTTCTTT	CASSPGPTGTEAFF
TRBV4-1	TRBJ2-5	TRBD1	-	TGCGCCAGCAGCCAAGAAGAAGGGTGGGACAGGGGGCGAGAGACCCAGTACTTC	CASSQEEGWDRGRETQYF
TRBV13	TRBJ1-2	-	-	TGTGCCAGCAGCCCGAGGGGGTGGACCCTATCCCATGATGTCTACACCTTC	CASSPRGWTLSHDVYTF
TRBV4-3	TRBJ2-3	TRBD2	-	TGCGCCAGTAGCCAAGTAGCGGGGAGCACAGATACGCAGTATTTT	CASSQVAGSTDTQYF
TRBV3-1/TRBV3-2	TRBJ2-7	TRBD2	-	TGTGCCAGCAGCCAAGAGGGATTCCTAGCGGGAGGGCCGGTAGAGCAGTACTTC	CASSQEGFLAGGPVEQYF
TRBV5-4	TRBJ1-2	-	-	TGTGCCAGCAGCTTATTCACGCTCCGGGGCTACACCTTC	CASSLFTLRGYTF
TRBV5-4	TRBJ1-5	TRBD1	many	TGTGCCAGCAGCTTTAGGCAGGGGGATCAGCCCCAGCATTTT	CASSFRQGDQPQHF
TRBV12-3/TRBV12-4	TRBJ1-3	-	-	TGTGCTTGGACAGCCTCTGGAAACACCATATATTTT	CAWTASGNTIYF
TRBV27	TRBJ1-5	-	-	TGTGCCAGCACCTCGGGGTCAGGGGTAGGGCAGCCCCAGCATTTT	CASTSGSGVGQPQHF
TRBV7-9	TRBJ2-7	-	once	TGTGCCAGCAGCTTGGAAAGGGGGTATGCCTACGAGCAGTACTTC	CASSLERGYAYEQYF
TRBV5-5	TRBJ1-1	-	few	TGTGCCAGCAGCTCAGCATTACAGGTCGCTTTCTTT	CASSSALQVAFF
TRBV6-5	TRBJ2-7	TRBD2	once	TGTGCCAGCGGGGCTGGGACTACCTACGAGCAGTACTTC	CASGAGTTYEQYF